The 4 T cell receptor beta chains in this list originate from one sample, sequenced in a study of control samples from healthy donors and cancer patients. TCRdb's copy holds only in-frame clones and misses some; the assay was immunoSEQ multiplex PCR. The table shows approximately 50,000 clones, with 80% to 90% occurring only once. Sequenced material: PBMCs. The source is an older woman with lung cancer.

This chain joins TRBV9 and TRBJ2-1; the match to TRBD2 covers 7 bases. V was pared by 3 bases and J by 9 bases, with 12 bases of the junction left unmatched. CDR1 SGDLS and CDR2 YYNGEE come from the germline V gene. This CDR3 region has 15 residues. DNA of the CDR3: TGTGCCAGCAGCGCCGGACTAGAGAGTTTTGGTGAGCAGTTCTTC. This encodes CASSAGLESFGEQFF. Filled out from reference TRBV9 and TRBJ2-1, the complete variable domain reads DSGVTQTPKHLITATGQRVTLRCSPRSGDLSVYWYQQSLDQGLQFLIQYYNGEERAKGNILERFSAQQFPDLHSELNLSSLELGDSALYFCASSAGLESFGEQFFGPGTRLTVL.

The CDR3 DNA is TGTGCCAGCAGCGTAGGTCAGGGGAATTACGAGCAGTACTTC. Translating it yields CASSVGQGNYEQYF. This rearrangement joins TRBV9 to TRBJ2-7, with a possible D match to TRBD1 (6 bases). Trimming pared 0 bases from V and 4 bases from J, leaving 11 bases between. This CDR3 comprises 14 residues. Germline V CDR1 and CDR2: SGDLS, YYNGEE.

V and J are TRBV6-5 and TRBJ1-1, with D perhaps TRBD1 (5 bases). This CDR3 is built from 13 residues. Deletions cut 6 bases from V and 5 bases from J, with 13 bases between. Germline CDR1 and CDR2: MNHEY and SVGAGI. CDR3 DNA sequence: TGTGCCAGCAGACAGCCGGGGGGGACTGAAGCTTTCTTT. As protein: CASRQPGGTEAFF.

The chain combines TRBV7-6 with TRBJ1-1, with D maybe TRBD1 (5 bases). This CDR3 has 16 residues. Germline-derived CDR1 and CDR2 are SGHVS and FNYEAQ. V lost 6 bases to trimming and J lost 6 bases, with 23 bases between them. The CDR3 DNA follows: TGTGCCAGCAGTTACAAGCTCCGGGAGGGAGGGGCTGAAGCTTTCTTT. Protein product: CASSYKLREGGAEAFF.